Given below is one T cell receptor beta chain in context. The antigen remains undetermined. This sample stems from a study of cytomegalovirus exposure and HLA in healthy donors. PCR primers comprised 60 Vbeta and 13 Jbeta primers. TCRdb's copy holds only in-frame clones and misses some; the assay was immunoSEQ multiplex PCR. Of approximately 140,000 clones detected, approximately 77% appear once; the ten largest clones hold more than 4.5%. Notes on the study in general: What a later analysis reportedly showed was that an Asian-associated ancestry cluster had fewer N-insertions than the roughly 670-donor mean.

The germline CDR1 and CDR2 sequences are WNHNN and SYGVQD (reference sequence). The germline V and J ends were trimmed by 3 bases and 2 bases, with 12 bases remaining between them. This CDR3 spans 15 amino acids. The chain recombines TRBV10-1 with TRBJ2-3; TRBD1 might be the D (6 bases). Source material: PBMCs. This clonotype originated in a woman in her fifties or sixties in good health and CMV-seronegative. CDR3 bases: TGCGCCAGCAGTGATGGGACATATCCCACAGATACGCAGTATTTT. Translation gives CASSDGTYPTDTQYF.